Included here is one TCR beta chain sequence, with context. Its specificity is not known. In the United States, treatment was given to all participants with HIV. An immunoSEQ assay, version v3.0, was performed at survey level. Sequencing used immunoSEQ multiplex PCR; TCRdb keeps in-frame clones, though not all of them. The sample holds around 28,000 clones, 85% to 90% seen once. The CDR3 sequence is 14 residues long. CDR1 and CDR2 from the germline V gene are SGHAT and FQNNGV. The V end lost 5 bases, the J end lost 7 bases, and 18 bases lay between the germline ends. The data belong to a study of long-term antiretroviral therapy in people with HIV. Findings and limits, study-wide: Blood dating 2004 to 2017 may reflect older ART regimens. Repertoires from HIV showed CDR3 length ranges narrower than those of controls. In samples taken after ART, diversity increased but remained below transplant donor control levels.

The sequenced sample was unsorted PBMCs, obtained 0.8 years after starting antiretroviral therapy. The genes are TRBV11-2 and TRBJ2-7; D perhaps matches TRBD1 (6 bases). This clonotype was obtained from a woman aged 25 to 39 with HIV. The CDR3 loop reads CASSNDRSSREQYV. The CDR3, as DNA: TGTGCCAGCAGCAATGACAGGAGTTCTCGAGAGCAGTACGTC.